This entry concerns a single T cell receptor (beta chain). What it recognizes is unknown. Exposure to brentuximab vedotin varied, and each patient had relapsed following autologous stem cell transplantation. Complete response, partial response or progressive disease made up the best responses. Some clones are missing from TCRdb's copy, which holds only in-frame ones; the method was immunoSEQ multiplex PCR. The table has tens of thousands of clones, about 72% seen once. The sample comes from a study of PD-1 blockade in classical Hodgkin lymphoma. The CDR3 sequence is 15 residues long. The V and J ends lost 0 bases and 0 bases respectively, with 9 bases between them. Germline CDR1 and CDR2: SGDLS and YYNGEE. Regarding the study as a whole: Researchers reported that CD4+ TCR diversity, though not CD8+, rose significantly by C4D1.

Sample: peripheral blood mononuclear cells (PBMCs), taken at baseline. This TCR was recovered from a human donor with classical Hodgkin lymphoma. The rearrangement joins TRBV9 to TRBJ1-1, with D possibly TRBD1 on 6 matching bases. The CDR3 nucleotides read TGTGCCAGCAGCGTAGAGGGGGGCATGAACACTGAAGCTTTCTTT. Translation gives CASSVEGGMNTEAFF.